This TCR beta chain was found in a study of identical twins. Study outcomes and limitations: Insertions were fewer in abundant cord blood beta clonotypes, whereas memory repertoires showed none of this pattern. Potential partial confounding of zero-insertion analyses by invariant MAIT and iNKT cells was noted.

CDR1 and CDR2 from the germline V gene are SGHTA and FQGTGA. The V and J ends lost 0 bases and 6 bases respectively, with 9 bases between them. This CDR3 spans 14 amino acids. The authors used template switching to add a universal primer site and gave cDNA unique molecular identifiers. MiXCR, applied by TCRdb to the 5' RACE reads, yields one record per CDR3 protein. Found here are some 630,000 distinct CDR3 sequences, roughly 6.6% of them singletons; the top ten hold approximately 1.5%. Comment on this clonotype: The antigen is undetermined.

This sample was also put to use in a study of yellow fever vaccine responses in identical twins.

This chain uses TRBV7-3 with TRBJ2-1, with D perhaps TRBD1 or TRBD2 (5 bases each). The origin of this receptor is a woman aged 18 to 35 in good health. Sequencing was performed on PBMCs. CDR3 amino acids: CASSLTGPSNEQFF. In DNA, the CDR3 is TGTGCCAGCAGCTTAACGGGACCCAGCAATGAGCAGTTCTTC. Full variable domain (missing parts from reference TRBV7-3 and TRBJ2-1): GAGVSQTPSNKVTEKGKYVELRCDPISGHTALYWYRQSLGQGPEFLIYFQGTGAADDSGLPNDRFFAVRPEGSVSTLKIQRTERGDSAVYLCASSLTGPSNEQFFGPGTRLTVL.